This TCR beta chain is from a study of blood T cell repertoires in COVID-19. The CDR3 extends over 18 amino acids. Trimming shortened V by 5 bases and J by 3 bases, and 24 bases separated the two germline ends. Germline loops: CDR1 MNHNY, CDR2 SVGAGI (reference sequence). The data were produced by immunoSEQ multiplex PCR, yet TCRdb's version contains in-frame clones alone and is incomplete. Among 150,000 or so clones listed, 88% were seen once. Sequencing input: peripheral blood. The rearrangement joins TRBV6-6 to TRBJ2-3; weak D call: TRBD1 (6 bases). This sequence originates from a human donor in a cohort sampled during active COVID-19. The CDR3 coding sequence is TGTGCCAGCAGTCCCCTAGGACAGCCGCGTTTACTTACAGATACGCAGTATTTT. Translating it yields CASSPLGQPRLLTDTQYF.